The rows below give T cell receptor beta chains drawn from one sample of a study of identical twins. One entry per CDR3 protein, called by TCRdb with MiXCR from the 5' RACE reads. The sample holds 300,000 to 400,000 distinct CDR3 sequences; 9% to 15% are singletons and the top ten take more than 6%. These sequences were also reported in another study, on yellow fever vaccine responses in identical twins.

The material sequenced was CD8+ T cells sorted from blood. The receptors originated from a woman aged 18-29 years in good health. The CDR3 runs from the conserved cysteine through the conserved F or W. The order of the fields is V gene, clone size, D gene, J gene, CDR3 protein, CDR3 DNA. A D gene is named only where the DNA matches it firmly. Only some rows state a clone size, as once, few, many or a class for expanded clones.

v_gene: TRBV2
abundance: few
d_gene: NA
j_gene: TRBJ2-1
CDR3aa: CASRERGGSEQFF
CDR3nt: TGTGCCAGCAGGGAAAGGGGGGGCAGTGAGCAGTTCTTC

v_gene: TRBV4-2
abundance: few
d_gene: NA
j_gene: TRBJ2-3
CDR3aa: CASSRPEADTQYF
CDR3nt: TGTGCCAGCAGCCGGCCGGAGGCAGATACGCAGTATTTT

v_gene: TRBV11-2
abundance: few
d_gene: TRBD1
j_gene: TRBJ2-7
CDR3aa: CASSGPGTGIPYEQYF
CDR3nt: TGTGCCAGCAGCGGGCCCGGGACAGGGATTCCCTACGAGCAGTACTTC

v_gene: TRBV20-1
abundance: NA
d_gene: NA
j_gene: TRBJ2-7
CDR3aa: CSARDPRGYTYEQYF
CDR3nt: TGCAGTGCTAGAGATCCCAGGGGCTACACCTACGAGCAGTACTTC

v_gene: TRBV28
abundance: few
d_gene: NA
j_gene: TRBJ1-4
CDR3aa: CASSNLQGRTNEKLFF
CDR3nt: TGTGCCAGCAGTAACTTACAGGGCCGAACTAATGAAAAACTGTTTTTT

v_gene: TRBV28
abundance: NA
d_gene: NA
j_gene: TRBJ2-7
CDR3aa: CASSLVVFFYEQYF
CDR3nt: TGTGCCAGCAGTTTAGTCGTGTTCTTCTACGAGCAGTACTTC

v_gene: TRBV7-9
abundance: few
d_gene: NA
j_gene: TRBJ2-1
CDR3aa: CASSFSDASYNEQFF
CDR3nt: TGTGCCAGCAGCTTTTCCGACGCCTCCTACAATGAGCAGTTCTTC

v_gene: TRBV5-6
abundance: few
d_gene: NA
j_gene: TRBJ2-2
CDR3aa: CASSLIYRENTGELFF
CDR3nt: TGTGCCAGCAGCCTCATCTACAGGGAGAACACCGGGGAGCTGTTTTTT

v_gene: TRBV3-1
abundance: NA
d_gene: NA
j_gene: TRBJ2-2
CDR3aa: CASRPSNAGDMNTGELFF
CDR3nt: TGTGCCAGCAGACCTTCTAATGCGGGGGACATGAACACCGGGGAGCTGTTTTTT

v_gene: TRBV7-2
abundance: many
d_gene: TRBD1
j_gene: TRBJ2-2
CDR3aa: CASSPDRANTGELFF
CDR3nt: TGTGCCAGCAGCCCGGACAGGGCGAACACCGGGGAGCTGTTTTTT

v_gene: TRBV15
abundance: NA
d_gene: NA
j_gene: TRBJ2-5
CDR3aa: CATSGAGHDQGTQYF
CDR3nt: TGTGCCACCTCGGGAGCAGGGCACGACCAAGGGACCCAGTACTTC

v_gene: TRBV20-1
abundance: many
d_gene: NA
j_gene: TRBJ2-2
CDR3aa: CSARDSTHNTGELFF
CDR3nt: TGCAGTGCTAGAGATTCGACTCACAACACCGGGGAGCTGTTTTTT

v_gene: TRBV4-1
abundance: few
d_gene: NA
j_gene: TRBJ1-2
CDR3aa: CASSQGGYRGYTF
CDR3nt: TGCGCCAGCAGCCAAGGGGGATACAGGGGCTACACCTTC

v_gene: TRBV19
abundance: NA
d_gene: NA
j_gene: TRBJ2-5
CDR3aa: CASTDVGNGKETQYF
CDR3nt: TGTGCCAGCACAGACGTAGGGAACGGGAAGGAGACCCAGTACTTC

v_gene: TRBV27
abundance: few
d_gene: NA
j_gene: TRBJ1-5
CDR3aa: CASAFGPNQPQHF
CDR3nt: TGTGCCAGCGCCTTCGGACCTAATCAGCCCCAGCATTTT

v_gene: TRBV9
abundance: few
d_gene: NA
j_gene: TRBJ2-1
CDR3aa: CASSPPRVAEYNEQFF
CDR3nt: TGTGCCAGCAGCCCTCCCCGGGTAGCGGAATACAATGAGCAGTTCTTC

v_gene: TRBV12-3/TRBV12-4
abundance: NA
d_gene: NA
j_gene: TRBJ2-5
CDR3aa: CASSPARVPQYF
CDR3nt: TGTGCCAGCAGCCCTGCCCGTGTTCCCCAGTACTTC

v_gene: TRBV9
abundance: few
d_gene: TRBD2
j_gene: TRBJ2-2
CDR3aa: CASSTLTSAHTGELFF
CDR3nt: TGTGCCAGCAGCACCCTGACTAGCGCCCACACCGGGGAGCTGTTTTTT

v_gene: TRBV6-4
abundance: NA
d_gene: NA
j_gene: TRBJ2-1
CDR3aa: CASSDSFTEPYNEQFF
CDR3nt: TGTGCCAGCAGTGACTCGTTCACAGAACCCTACAATGAGCAGTTCTTC

v_gene: TRBV13
abundance: NA
d_gene: NA
j_gene: TRBJ2-7
CDR3aa: CASSSNPYTYEQYF
CDR3nt: TGTGCCAGCAGCTCAAATCCGTATACCTACGAGCAGTACTTC

v_gene: TRBV29-1
abundance: NA
d_gene: NA
j_gene: TRBJ1-2
CDR3aa: CSVEGGSAGRGYTF
CDR3nt: TGCAGCGTTGAAGGGGGGTCCGCAGGGAGAGGCTACACCTTC

v_gene: TRBV6-1
abundance: few
d_gene: NA
j_gene: TRBJ1-1
CDR3aa: CASSPDNLMNTEAFF
CDR3nt: TGTGCCAGCAGCCCGGACAACTTGATGAACACTGAAGCTTTCTTT

v_gene: TRBV24-1
abundance: NA
d_gene: NA
j_gene: TRBJ1-5
CDR3aa: CATSEQGWLPQHF
CDR3nt: TGTGCCACCAGTGAACAGGGTTGGTTACCCCAGCATTTT

v_gene: TRBV10-3
abundance: NA
d_gene: NA
j_gene: TRBJ2-2
CDR3aa: CAISESDWEESGELFF
CDR3nt: TGTGCCATCAGTGAGTCGGACTGGGAAGAGTCCGGGGAGCTGTTTTTT

v_gene: TRBV10-1
abundance: few
d_gene: NA
j_gene: TRBJ2-7
CDR3aa: CASSEPLGTSRVGEQYF
CDR3nt: TGCGCCAGCAGTGAGCCCCTGGGGACATCCAGGGTGGGCGAGCAGTACTTC

v_gene: TRBV4-1
abundance: few
d_gene: NA
j_gene: TRBJ1-1
CDR3aa: CASSQGDASGIEAFF
CDR3nt: TGCGCCAGCAGCCAGGGGGACGCCTCAGGGATAGAAGCTTTCTTT

v_gene: TRBV5-5
abundance: many
d_gene: TRBD2
j_gene: TRBJ2-2
CDR3aa: CASIGGAIANTGELFF
CDR3nt: TGTGCCAGCATCGGGGGGGCGATAGCGAACACCGGGGAGCTGTTTTTT

v_gene: TRBV27
abundance: NA
d_gene: NA
j_gene: TRBJ2-5
CDR3aa: CASSPRGGRETQYF
CDR3nt: TGTGCCAGCAGCCCCCGGGGCGGCCGAGAGACCCAGTACTTC

v_gene: TRBV6-1
abundance: NA
d_gene: NA
j_gene: TRBJ2-1
CDR3aa: CASSPGGRTYNEQFF
CDR3nt: TGTGCCAGCAGTCCCGGCGGGCGAACCTACAATGAGCAGTTCTTC

v_gene: TRBV11-3
abundance: NA
d_gene: NA
j_gene: TRBJ2-3
CDR3aa: CASSLDLAGPHRDTQYF
CDR3nt: TGTGCCAGCAGCTTAGATCTAGCCGGGCCCCATAGAGATACGCAGTATTTT

v_gene: TRBV7-9
abundance: few
d_gene: NA
j_gene: TRBJ1-2
CDR3aa: CASNLGTANNYGYTF
CDR3nt: TGTGCCAGCAACCTAGGAACAGCAAACAACTATGGCTACACCTTC

v_gene: TRBV15
abundance: many
d_gene: TRBD2
j_gene: TRBJ2-1
CDR3aa: CATSRDPTSGTYNEQFF
CDR3nt: TGTGCCACCAGCAGAGACCCGACTAGCGGGACATACAATGAGCAGTTCTTC

v_gene: TRBV27
abundance: NA
d_gene: NA
j_gene: TRBJ1-3
CDR3aa: CASSPDWTEISTGNTIYF
CDR3nt: TGTGCCAGCAGTCCCGATTGGACAGAGATCTCCACTGGAAACACCATATATTTT

v_gene: TRBV2
abundance: few
d_gene: NA
j_gene: TRBJ1-5
CDR3aa: CASIPQGGQGQPQHF
CDR3nt: TGTGCCAGTATTCCTCAGGGTGGCCAAGGACAGCCCCAGCATTTT

v_gene: TRBV5-1
abundance: many
d_gene: NA
j_gene: TRBJ2-1
CDR3aa: CASSVGGGEQFF
CDR3nt: TGCGCCAGCAGCGTCGGGGGTGGTGAGCAGTTCTTC

v_gene: TRBV5-4
abundance: NA
d_gene: TRBD2
j_gene: TRBJ2-4
CDR3aa: CASSLALLAGALAKNIQYF
CDR3nt: TGTGCCAGCAGCTTGGCCCTTCTAGCGGGGGCCCTAGCCAAAAACATTCAGTACTTC

v_gene: TRBV14
abundance: few
d_gene: NA
j_gene: TRBJ2-2
CDR3aa: CASSGLNTGELFF
CDR3nt: TGTGCCAGCTCAGGGCTAAACACCGGGGAGCTGTTTTTT

v_gene: TRBV7-8
abundance: few
d_gene: NA
j_gene: TRBJ2-5
CDR3aa: CASSLGAGPQETQYF
CDR3nt: TGTGCCAGCAGCTTAGGAGCGGGTCCACAAGAGACCCAGTACTTC

v_gene: TRBV2
abundance: NA
d_gene: TRBD2
j_gene: TRBJ2-7
CDR3aa: CASRRESGGFSYEQYF
CDR3nt: TGTGCCAGCCGCCGGGAAAGCGGGGGCTTCTCCTACGAGCAGTACTTC

v_gene: TRBV28
abundance: NA
d_gene: NA
j_gene: TRBJ1-1
CDR3aa: CASSLVRRNTEAFF
CDR3nt: TGTGCCAGCAGTTTAGTACGGAGGAACACTGAAGCTTTCTTT

v_gene: TRBV4-1
abundance: NA
d_gene: TRBD1
j_gene: TRBJ2-1
CDR3aa: CASSQRNPGQGIGEQFF
CDR3nt: TGCGCCAGCAGCCAACGAAATCCGGGACAGGGTATAGGTGAGCAGTTCTTC

v_gene: TRBV4-1
abundance: NA
d_gene: NA
j_gene: TRBJ1-6
CDR3aa: CASSRRTEDSPLHF
CDR3nt: TGCGCCAGCAGCAGGCGGACAGAAGATTCACCCCTCCACTTT